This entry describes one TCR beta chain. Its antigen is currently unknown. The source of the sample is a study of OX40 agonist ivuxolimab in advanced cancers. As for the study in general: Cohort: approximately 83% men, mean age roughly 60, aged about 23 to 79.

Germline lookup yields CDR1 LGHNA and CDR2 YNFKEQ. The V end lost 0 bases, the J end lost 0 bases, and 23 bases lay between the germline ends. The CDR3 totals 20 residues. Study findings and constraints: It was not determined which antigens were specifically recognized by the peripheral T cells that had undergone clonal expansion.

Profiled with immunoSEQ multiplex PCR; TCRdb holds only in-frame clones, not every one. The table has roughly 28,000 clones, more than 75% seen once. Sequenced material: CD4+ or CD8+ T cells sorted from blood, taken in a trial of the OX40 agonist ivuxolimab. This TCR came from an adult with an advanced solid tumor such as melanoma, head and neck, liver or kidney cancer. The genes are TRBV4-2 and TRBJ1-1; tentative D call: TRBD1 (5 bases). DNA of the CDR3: TGTGCCAGCAGCCAAGAGATTCAGGGCAGAACCTCCTCGATGAACACTGAAGCTTTCTTT. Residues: CASSQEIQGRTSSMNTEAFF.